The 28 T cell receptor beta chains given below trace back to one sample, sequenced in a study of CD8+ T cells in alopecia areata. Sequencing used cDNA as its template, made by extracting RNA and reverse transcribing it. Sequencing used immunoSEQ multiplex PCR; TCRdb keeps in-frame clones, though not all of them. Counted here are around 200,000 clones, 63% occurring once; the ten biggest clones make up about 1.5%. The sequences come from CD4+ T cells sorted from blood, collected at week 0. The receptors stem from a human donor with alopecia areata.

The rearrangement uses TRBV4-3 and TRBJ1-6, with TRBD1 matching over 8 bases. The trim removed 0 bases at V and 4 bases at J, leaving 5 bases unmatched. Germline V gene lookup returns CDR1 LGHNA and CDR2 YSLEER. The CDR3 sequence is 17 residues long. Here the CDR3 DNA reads TGCGCCAGCAGCCAAGATTACACAGGGGGTTATAATTCACCCCTCCACTTT. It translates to CASSQDYTGGYNSPLHF.

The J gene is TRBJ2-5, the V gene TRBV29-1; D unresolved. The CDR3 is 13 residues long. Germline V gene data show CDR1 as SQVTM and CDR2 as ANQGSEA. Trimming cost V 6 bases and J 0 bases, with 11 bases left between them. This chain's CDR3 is CSVAHSYQETQYF. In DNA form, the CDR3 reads TGCAGCGTCGCTCACTCGTACCAAGAGACCCAGTACTTC.

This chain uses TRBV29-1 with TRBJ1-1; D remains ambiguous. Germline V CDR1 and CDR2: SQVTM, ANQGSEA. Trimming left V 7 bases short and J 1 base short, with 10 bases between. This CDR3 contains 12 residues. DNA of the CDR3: TGCAGCGCCTTGGCGGCGAACACTGAAGCTTTCTTT. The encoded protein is CSALAANTEAFF.

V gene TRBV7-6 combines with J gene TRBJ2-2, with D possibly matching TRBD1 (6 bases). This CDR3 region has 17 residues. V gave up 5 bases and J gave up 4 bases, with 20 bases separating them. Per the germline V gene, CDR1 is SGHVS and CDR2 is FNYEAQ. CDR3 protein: CASSPSPTGMGTGELFF. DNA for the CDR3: TGTGCCAGCAGCCCCAGCCCCACAGGGATGGGCACCGGGGAGCTGTTTTTT.

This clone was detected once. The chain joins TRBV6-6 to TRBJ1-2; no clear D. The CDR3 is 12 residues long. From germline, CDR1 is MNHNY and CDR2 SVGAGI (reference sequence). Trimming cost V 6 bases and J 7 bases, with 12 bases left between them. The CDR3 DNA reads TGTGCCAGCAGATCACGAAGTTTTGGCTACACCTTC. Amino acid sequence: CASRSRSFGYTF.

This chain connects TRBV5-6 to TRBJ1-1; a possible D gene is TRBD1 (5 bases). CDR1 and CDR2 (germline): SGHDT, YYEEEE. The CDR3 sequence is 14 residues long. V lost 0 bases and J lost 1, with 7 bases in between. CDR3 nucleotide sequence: TGTGCCAGCAGCTTGGTAGGGGCGAACACTGAAGCTTTCTTT. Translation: CASSLVGANTEAFF.

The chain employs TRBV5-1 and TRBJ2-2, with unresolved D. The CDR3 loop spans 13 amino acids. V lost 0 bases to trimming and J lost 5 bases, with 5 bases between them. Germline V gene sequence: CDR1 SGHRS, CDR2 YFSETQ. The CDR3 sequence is CASSLGRTGELFF. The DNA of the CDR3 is TGCGCCAGCAGCTTGGGACGGACCGGGGAGCTGTTTTTT.

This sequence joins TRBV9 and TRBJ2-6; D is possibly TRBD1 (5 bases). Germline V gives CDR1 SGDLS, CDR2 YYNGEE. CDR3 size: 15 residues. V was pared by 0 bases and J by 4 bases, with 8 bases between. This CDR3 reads CASSVEGVGANVLTF. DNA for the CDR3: TGTGCCAGCAGCGTAGAAGGGGTAGGGGCCAACGTCCTGACTTTC.

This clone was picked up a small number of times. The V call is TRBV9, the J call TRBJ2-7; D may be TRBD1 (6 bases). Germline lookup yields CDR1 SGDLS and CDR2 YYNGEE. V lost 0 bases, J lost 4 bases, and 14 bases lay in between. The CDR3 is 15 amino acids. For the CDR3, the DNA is TGTGCCAGCAGCGTAGAGGTTGGGGGCGGGTACGAGCAGTACTTC. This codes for CASSVEVGGGYEQYF.

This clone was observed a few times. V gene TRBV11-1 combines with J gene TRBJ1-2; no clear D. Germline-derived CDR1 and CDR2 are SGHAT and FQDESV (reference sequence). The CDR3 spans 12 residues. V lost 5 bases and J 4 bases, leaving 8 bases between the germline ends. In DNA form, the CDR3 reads TGTGCCAGCAGCAGGGAGGCCTATGGCTACACCTTC. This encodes CASSREAYGYTF.

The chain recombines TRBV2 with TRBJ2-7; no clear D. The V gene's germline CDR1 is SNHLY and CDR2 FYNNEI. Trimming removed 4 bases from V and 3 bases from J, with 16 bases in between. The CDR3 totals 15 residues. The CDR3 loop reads CASSGFLVDRYEQYF. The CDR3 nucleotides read TGTGCCAGCAGTGGTTTCCTCGTAGACCGCTACGAGCAGTACTTC. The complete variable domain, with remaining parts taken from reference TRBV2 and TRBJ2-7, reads EPEVTQTPSHQVTQMGQEVILRCVPISNHLYFYWYRQILGQKVEFLVSFYNNEISEKSEIFDDQFSVERPDGSNFTLKIRSTKLEDSAMYFCASSGFLVDRYEQYFGPGTRLTVT.

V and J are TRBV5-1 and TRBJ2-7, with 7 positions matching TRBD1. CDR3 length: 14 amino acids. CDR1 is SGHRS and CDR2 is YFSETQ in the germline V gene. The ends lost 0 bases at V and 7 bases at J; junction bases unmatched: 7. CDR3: CASSLGQGSREQYF. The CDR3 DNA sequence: TGCGCCAGCAGCTTGGGACAGGGTTCGCGTGAGCAGTACTTC.

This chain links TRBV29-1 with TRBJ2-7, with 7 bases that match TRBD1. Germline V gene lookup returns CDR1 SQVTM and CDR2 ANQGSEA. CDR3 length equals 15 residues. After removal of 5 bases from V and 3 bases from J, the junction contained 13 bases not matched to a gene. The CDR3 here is CSVKTGPGGIYEQYF. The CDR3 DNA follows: TGCAGCGTTAAGACAGGGCCTGGGGGAATCTACGAGCAGTACTTC.

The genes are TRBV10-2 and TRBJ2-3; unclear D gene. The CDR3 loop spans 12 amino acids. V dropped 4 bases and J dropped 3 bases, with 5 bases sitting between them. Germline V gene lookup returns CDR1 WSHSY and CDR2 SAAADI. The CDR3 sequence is CASSGGTDTQYF. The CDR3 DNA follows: TGCGCCAGCAGTGGCGGAACAGATACGCAGTATTTT.

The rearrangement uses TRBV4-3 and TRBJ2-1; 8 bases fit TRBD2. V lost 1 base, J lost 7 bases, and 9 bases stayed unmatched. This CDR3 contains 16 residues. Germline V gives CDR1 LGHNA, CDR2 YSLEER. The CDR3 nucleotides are TGCGCCAGCAGCCAAGTCGGGGGGGCCTCTGCAAATGAGCAGTTCTTC. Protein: CASSQVGGASANEQFF.

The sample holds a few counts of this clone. The CDR3: CASSVSGAGSYEQYF. Here the CDR3 DNA reads TGTGCCAGCAGTGTTAGCGGGGCAGGTTCCTACGAGCAGTACTTC. The chain joins TRBV6-1 to TRBJ2-7; TRBD2 matches at 8 bases. V dropped 4 bases and J dropped 1; count of bases not matched to a gene: 6. This CDR3 has 15 amino acids. CDR1 and CDR2 (germline): MNHNS, SASEGT.

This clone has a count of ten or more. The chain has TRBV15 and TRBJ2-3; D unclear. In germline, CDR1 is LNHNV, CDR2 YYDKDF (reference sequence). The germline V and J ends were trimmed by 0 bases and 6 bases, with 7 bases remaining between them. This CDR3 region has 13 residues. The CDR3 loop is CATSRDSRDTQYF. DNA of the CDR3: TGTGCCACCAGCAGAGATTCCCGGGATACGCAGTATTTT.

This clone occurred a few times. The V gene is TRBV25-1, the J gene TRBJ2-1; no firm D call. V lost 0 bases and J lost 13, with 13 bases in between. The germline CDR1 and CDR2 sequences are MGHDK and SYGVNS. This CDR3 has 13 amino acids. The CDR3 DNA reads TGTGCCAGCAGTGAATATAAGGATCCGATACAGTTCTTC. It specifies CASSEYKDPIQFF.

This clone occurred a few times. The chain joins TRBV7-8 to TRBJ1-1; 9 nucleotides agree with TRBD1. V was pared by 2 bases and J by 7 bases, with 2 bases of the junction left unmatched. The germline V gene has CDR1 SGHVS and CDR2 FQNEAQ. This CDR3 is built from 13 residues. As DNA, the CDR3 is TGTGCCAGCAGCTTAAGACAGGGGGGTGAAGCTTTCTTT. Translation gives CASSLRQGGEAFF.

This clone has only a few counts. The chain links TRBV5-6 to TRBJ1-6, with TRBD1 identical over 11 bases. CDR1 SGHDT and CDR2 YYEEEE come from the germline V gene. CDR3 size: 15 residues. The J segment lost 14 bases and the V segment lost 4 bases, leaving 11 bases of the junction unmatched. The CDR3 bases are TGTGCCAGCAGCGGACAGGGGGCGCAGGGGTTATCCCTCCACTTT. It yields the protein CASSGQGAQGLSLHF.

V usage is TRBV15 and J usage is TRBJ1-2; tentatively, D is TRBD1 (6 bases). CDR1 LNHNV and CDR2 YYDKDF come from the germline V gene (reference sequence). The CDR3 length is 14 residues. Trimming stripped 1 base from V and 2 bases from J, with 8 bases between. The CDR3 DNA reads TGTGCCACCAGCAGAGGTGACAGGAACTATGGCTACACCTTC. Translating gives CATSRGDRNYGYTF.

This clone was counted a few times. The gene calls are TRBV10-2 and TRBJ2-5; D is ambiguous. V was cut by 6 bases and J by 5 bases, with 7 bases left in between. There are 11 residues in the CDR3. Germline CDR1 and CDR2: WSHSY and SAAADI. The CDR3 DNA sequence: TGCGCCAGCAGGACTGGGGAGACCCAGTACTTC. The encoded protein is CASRTGETQYF.

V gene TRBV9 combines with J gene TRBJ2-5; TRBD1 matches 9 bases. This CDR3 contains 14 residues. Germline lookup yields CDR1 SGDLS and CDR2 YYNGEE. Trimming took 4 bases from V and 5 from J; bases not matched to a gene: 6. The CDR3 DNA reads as TGTGCCAGCAGCCCGACAGGGGGTGGGGAGACCCAGTACTTC. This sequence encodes CASSPTGGGETQYF.

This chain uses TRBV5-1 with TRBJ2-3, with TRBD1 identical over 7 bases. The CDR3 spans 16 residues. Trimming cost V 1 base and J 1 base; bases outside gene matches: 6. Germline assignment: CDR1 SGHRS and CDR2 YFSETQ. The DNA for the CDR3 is TGCGCCAGCAGCTTGACCCCCCAGGGGGGCACAGATACGCAGTATTTT. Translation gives CASSLTPQGGTDTQYF.

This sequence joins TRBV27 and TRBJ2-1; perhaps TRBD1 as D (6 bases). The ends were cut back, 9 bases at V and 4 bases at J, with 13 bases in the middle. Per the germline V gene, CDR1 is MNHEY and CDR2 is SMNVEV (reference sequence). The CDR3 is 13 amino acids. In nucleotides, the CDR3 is TGTGCCAGTCTACAGCAGGGGTACAATGAGCAGTTCTTC. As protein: CASLQQGYNEQFF.

The CDR3 is CSASFSAYGYTF. In DNA, the CDR3 is TGCAGCGCGTCATTTTCTGCCTATGGCTACACCTTC. The V and J genes are TRBV29-1 and TRBJ1-2; no definite D call. CDR3 length equals 12 residues. V lost 7 bases and J lost 4, with 13 bases in between. Per the germline V gene, CDR1 is SQVTM and CDR2 is ANQGSEA. The whole variable domain, remainder taken from reference TRBV29-1 and TRBJ1-2, is SAVISQKPSRDICQRGTSLTIQCQVDSQVTMMFWYRQQPGQSLTLIATANQGSEATYESGFVIDKFPISRPNLTFSTLTVSNMSPEDSSIYLCSASFSAYGYTFGSGTRLTVV.

The CDR3 nucleotides read TGTGCCAGCAGCTTAAAGCGGACAGGGGGCAATCAGCCCCAGCATTTT. It specifies CASSLKRTGGNQPQHF. The rearrangement uses TRBV7-3 and TRBJ1-5, with 9 nucleotides matching TRBD1. This CDR3 has 16 residues. Germline loops: CDR1 SGHTA, CDR2 FQGTGA. V lost 1 base, J lost 2 bases, and 3 bases stayed unmatched.

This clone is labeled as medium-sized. CDR3 sequence (DNA): TGTGCCAGCAGCTTGCGTCCATACAATGAGCAGTTCTTC. Protein sequence: CASSLRPYNEQFF. The J gene is TRBJ2-1, the V gene TRBV5-5; D call uncertain. CDR3 length: 13 residues. Trimming took off 1 base at V and 4 bases at J, with 6 bases between the two ends. CDR1 and CDR2 from the germline V gene are SGHKS and YYEKEE (reference sequence).